Below are 14 T cell receptor beta chains sequenced from a single sample in a study of control samples from healthy donors and cancer patients. Clones were read by immunoSEQ multiplex PCR, and TCRdb kept only the in-frame ones, dropping some. The sample holds 130,000 or so clones, approximately 92% seen once. The sequencing input was blood. These receptors all come from a man aged 18 to 30 in good health.

V is TRBV19 and J is TRBJ2-7, with 7 bases fitting TRBD2. CDR1 is LNHDA and CDR2 is SQIVND in the germline V gene (reference sequence). V shed 5 bases and J 4 bases; nucleotides not matched to a gene: 8. CDR3 length equals 14 residues. CDR3 region: CASSVAGVQYEQYF. The DNA of the CDR3 is TGTGCCAGTAGTGTGGCGGGGGTGCAATACGAGCAGTACTTC.

The rearrangement links TRBV24-1 to TRBJ2-3; D gene unclear. Germline-derived CDR1 and CDR2 are KGHDR and SFDVKD. The germline V and J ends were trimmed by 4 bases and 4 bases, with 8 bases remaining between them. The CDR3 has 13 residues. This CDR3 is CATSDQSPDTQYF. DNA for the CDR3: TGTGCCACCAGTGACCAATCCCCAGATACGCAGTATTTT.

Only a few counts were recorded for this clone. The chain joins TRBV6-5 to TRBJ1-1, with a weak D call TRBD1 (5 bases). Between the trimmed V and J ends, which lost 2 bases and 9 bases, there was a span of 16 bases. Germline-derived CDR1 and CDR2 are MNHEY and SVGAGI. This CDR3 has 14 amino acids. The CDR3 bases are TGTGCCAGCAGTTACGGGAGGGACGGTACCCAAGCTTTCTTT. Translating it yields CASSYGRDGTQAFF.

The chain uses TRBV27 and TRBJ2-1; 8 bases line up with TRBD1. Germline-derived CDR1 and CDR2 are MNHEY and SMNVEV (reference sequence). The CDR3 runs to 18 residues. V was pared by 6 bases and J by 0 bases, with 13 bases of the junction left unmatched. CDR3 bases: TGTGCCAGCAGCCTACGCGGAGGAACAGGGGGCTCCTACAATGAGCAGTTCTTC. It encodes CASSLRGGTGGSYNEQFF.

This chain uses TRBV5-1 with TRBJ1-1; D is possibly TRBD1 (6 bases). Germline V gene sequence: CDR1 SGHRS, CDR2 YFSETQ. This CDR3 has 15 amino acids. Trimming stripped 0 bases from V and 5 bases from J, with 14 bases between. The CDR3 spells CASSLATGSATEAFF. The CDR3 coding sequence is TGCGCCAGCAGCTTGGCCACAGGGTCGGCGACTGAAGCTTTCTTT. The full variable domain, in which reference TRBV5-1 and TRBJ1-1 provide the parts outside the CDR3, is KAGVTQTPRYLIKTRGQQVTLSCSPISGHRSVSWYQQTPGQGLQFLFEYFSETQRNKGNFPGRFSGRQFSNSRSEMNVSTLELGDSALYLCASSLATGSATEAFFGQGTRLTVV.

The chain recombines TRBV5-4 with TRBJ1-1; D might be TRBD1 (5 bases). CDR1 and CDR2 (germline): SGHNT, YYREEE (reference sequence). The V and J ends lost 4 bases and 8 bases respectively, with 12 bases between them. The CDR3 extends over 12 amino acids. The CDR3 region is CASSRDYGEAFF. The CDR3 bases are TGTGCCAGCAGCCGGGACTATGGGGAAGCTTTCTTT.

The rearrangement joins TRBV5-1 to TRBJ2-3; 10 bases map to TRBD2. CDR1 SGHRS and CDR2 YFSETQ come from the germline V gene. The CDR3 loop spans 15 amino acids. Germline trimming cut 4 bases from V and 4 bases from J; bases unmatched to any gene: 6. CDR3 residues: CASSISGGGSDTQYF. Here the CDR3 DNA reads TGCGCCAGCAGCATAAGCGGGGGGGGCTCAGATACGCAGTATTTT.

The chain couples TRBV2 to TRBJ1-4, with 10 bases lining up with TRBD1. CDR1 is SNHLY, CDR2 FYNNEI, per germline. With 6 bases clipped from V and 0 bases from J, the junction kept 4 bases outside the gene matches. The CDR3 consists of 16 residues. In nucleotides, the CDR3 is TGTGCCAGCAGGGCCGGACAGGGGGCAACTAATGAAAAACTGTTTTTT. Protein: CASRAGQGATNEKLFF.

In its sample, this clone was seen once. V and J are TRBV28 and TRBJ2-2; 8 positions agree with TRBD1. The CDR3 sequence is 16 residues long. Germline V gene sequence: CDR1 MDHEN, CDR2 SYDVKM. V lost 5 bases to trimming and J lost 0 bases; unmatched junction nucleotides: 5. The CDR3 nucleotides are TGTGCCAGCAGTAGACAGGGGAGATCGAACACCGGGGAGCTGTTTTTT. Encoded protein: CASSRQGRSNTGELFF.

This chain links TRBV3-1 (or the pseudogene TRBV3-2) with TRBJ1-2; D perhaps matches TRBD1 (5 bases). The CDR3 spans 16 residues. V lost 1 base, J lost 6 bases, and 18 bases lay in between. Looked up from germline, CDR1 is LGHDT and CDR2 is YNNKEL (reference sequence). The CDR3 region is CASSQGLKGKFHGYTF. The CDR3 DNA reads TGTGCCAGCAGCCAAGGTTTAAAGGGGAAATTTCATGGCTACACCTTC.

This clone was counted between two and nine times. The chain links TRBV5-6 to TRBJ1-4; D gene uncertain. The CDR3 sequence is 11 residues long. Germline-derived CDR1 and CDR2 are SGHDT and YYEEEE. Deletions cut 0 bases from V and 13 bases from J, with 7 bases between. The CDR3 region has the DNA TGTGCCAGCAGCTTGGCGCGGGTACTGTTTTTT. Translation: CASSLARVLFF.

This clone occurred once. This chain connects TRBV6-2 or TRBV6-3 to TRBJ1-2; D uncertain. The V end was cut by 0 bases, the J end by 8 bases, with 16 bases between. This CDR3 region has 15 residues. Germline CDR1 reads MNHEY; CDR2 reads SVGEGT. Here the CDR3 DNA reads TGTGCCAGCAGTTACTCCCGGACCTCGGGGTGGGGCTACACCTTC. Translation gives CASSYSRTSGWGYTF.

V gene TRBV9 combines with J gene TRBJ1-2; possibly TRBD1 for D (6 bases). CDR3 length: 16 amino acids. The ends were cut back, 4 bases at V and 1 base at J, with 17 bases in the middle. CDR1 is SGDLS and CDR2 is YYNGEE in the germline V gene. CDR3 bases: TGTGCCAGCAGCCAGGACGGGCAGGGGCATAACTATGGCTACACCTTC. This translates into CASSQDGQGHNYGYTF.

This chain links TRBV2 with TRBJ2-3, with TRBD2 identical over 13 bases. This CDR3 is 16 amino acids long. With 3 bases clipped from V and 3 bases from J, the junction kept 3 bases outside the gene matches. The germline gives CDR1 SNHLY, CDR2 FYNNEI. The CDR3 DNA is TGTGCCAGCAGTGAGAGACTAGCGGGGGGTACAGATACGCAGTATTTT. Protein sequence: CASSERLAGGTDTQYF.